One and the same sample provided the 6 T cell receptor beta chains below, sequenced in a study of OX40 agonist ivuxolimab in advanced cancers. Libraries were prepared by immunoSEQ multiplex PCR; TCRdb keeps only in-frame clonotypes and omits some of them. The sample shows around 40,000 clones, around 84% of them seen only once. The input for sequencing was CD4+ or CD8+ T cells sorted from blood, taken in a trial of the OX40 agonist ivuxolimab. Receptors originate from an adult with an advanced solid tumor such as melanoma, head and neck, liver or kidney cancer.

V and J are TRBV27 and TRBJ1-5, with a possible D match to TRBD1 (5 bases). The V end was cut by 3 bases, the J end by 6 bases, with 12 bases between. From germline, CDR1 is MNHEY and CDR2 SMNVEV (reference sequence). The CDR3 consists of 14 residues. CDR3 amino acids: CASSFSGDAQPQHF. The CDR3 DNA reads TGTGCCAGCAGTTTCTCGGGGGACGCTCAGCCCCAGCATTTT.

CDR3 DNA sequence: TGTGCCAGCAGCAGACCGGACTCCAACTACAATGAGCAGTTCTTC. This gives the protein CASSRPDSNYNEQFF. The chain recombines TRBV7-8 with TRBJ2-1; possibly TRBD2 for D (5 bases). V was pared by 5 bases and J by 3 bases, with 14 bases between. Germline-derived CDR1 and CDR2 are SGHVS and FQNEAQ. The CDR3 has 15 amino acids.

This clone was detected a few times. The gene calls are TRBV9 and TRBJ2-7, with 8 bases aligning to TRBD2. With 0 bases clipped from V and 0 bases from J, the junction kept 5 bases outside the gene matches. The CDR3 totals 16 residues. In germline, CDR1 is SGDLS, CDR2 YYNGEE. The CDR3 nucleotides are TGTGCCAGCAGCGTAGACGGGGGGGCTTCCTCCTACGAGCAGTACTTC. Protein: CASSVDGGASSYEQYF.

This sequence joins TRBV6-5 and TRBJ1-2; no reliable D call. The CDR3 covers 14 residues. The germline gives CDR1 MNHEY, CDR2 SVGAGI. Trimming took off 6 bases at V and 6 bases at J, with 17 bases between the two ends. The CDR3: CASRSESGSNGYTF. The CDR3 region has the DNA TGTGCCAGCAGATCGGAATCGGGCTCCAATGGCTACACCTTC.

This sequence joins TRBV6-1 and TRBJ1-3; D is possibly TRBD1 (5 bases). V dropped 4 bases and J dropped 0 bases, with 16 bases sitting between them. This CDR3 comprises 17 residues. The germline V gene has CDR1 MNHNS and CDR2 SASEGT. As DNA, the CDR3 is TGTGCCAGCAGTGTTGGGATGGGGCCCAGCTCTGGAAACACCATATATTTT. Translated: CASSVGMGPSSGNTIYF.

This sequence joins TRBV7-9 and TRBJ1-3; D is uncertain. This CDR3 contains 12 residues. Germline V gene data show CDR1 as SEHNR and CDR2 as FQNEAQ (reference sequence). With 3 bases removed from V and 4 bases from J, the gap between germline ends came to 4 bases. CDR3 residues: CASSFGGNTIYF. The CDR3 DNA reads TGTGCCAGCAGCTTCGGCGGAAACACCATATATTTT.